What follows is one TCR beta chain and its context. No antigen is known for it. No clone much larger than this one lies a single base away; base qualities are absent. The data were obtained in a study of blood T cell repertoires in COVID-19 (dated by TCRdb to the early 2020s). In the study overall: Samples from collaborators originated in the United States, Italy and Spain and spanned both the acute and convalescent phases of COVID-19. A de-identified subject ID, COVID-19 status, age in years and sex were almost always included in the sample metadata. Deeply sampled blood TCRbeta repertoires from subjects exposed to, actively infected with, or recovered from COVID-19 were included in the dataset. The repertoires were released in a freely available public database intended as a resource for research on the immune response to SARS-CoV-2. Where available, HLA class I and class II types were taken from metadata supplied by the sample provider and were not determined by assay-based typing. The material from the prospective study consisted of cDNA or gDNA derived from T cells, B-cell-depleted T cells, or PBMCs. The samples were drawn from two sources: the first 160 participants of the ongoing ImmuneRACE study, and 950 to 1,500 subjects contributed by 6 global collaborators.

TCRbeta CDR3 regions were amplified from genomic DNA by means of the immunoSEQ Assay, a bias-controlled multiplex PCR. Regarding the original processing steps: Within the assay, amplification of reference gene primers was used to estimate how many nucleated cells each sample contained. Sequence reads were collapsed and filtered to measure the absolute abundance of every unique TCRbeta CDR3 rearrangement. Productive Simpson clonality was computed per sample as the square root of Simpson's diversity index over productive rearrangements. The table comes from immuneACCESS by way of TCRdb, which keeps in-frame sequences with V and J called. Part of the clones is missing from these tables; in studies checked, under half for an unresolved V gene and the rest for unknown reasons. D and trimming come from the DNA, and the V and J calls and clone size come from that table. The sample table shows about 130,000 clones, and approximately 90% are seen once. About 4.5% of the sample goes to the ten largest clones.

One collaborating source in Seattle enrolled patients during active infection and followed them longitudinally through the course of disease. Whole blood was collected in K2EDTA tubes by collaborating institutions according to the institutions' own protocols. Collaborator samples were shipped for TCRbeta analysis as frozen whole blood, isolated PBMCs, or DNA extracted from either sample type. The germline V gene yields SGHAT for CDR1 and FQNNGV for CDR2. Including the terminal cysteine and phenylalanine, the CDR3 comprises 16 residues. Only the CDR3 DNA stays, 48 bases, in frame from base 1. The V end loses 2 bases and the J end loses 2 bases, and a stretch of 10 bases separates them. Results and caveats for the whole study, not just this receptor: The quantity of clinical and demographic metadata differed by source and by participant and was supplied without curation.

The chain employs TRBV11-2 and TRBJ2-6, with the D gene call left open. The source of this sequence is a man between 60 and 70 years old with COVID-19, enrolled during active disease. The sample was peripheral blood. The sequence in DNA is TGTGCCAGCAGCTTATCCCTAGTCGCTGGGGCCAACGTCCTGACTTTC. Translation gives CASSLSLVAGANVLTF.